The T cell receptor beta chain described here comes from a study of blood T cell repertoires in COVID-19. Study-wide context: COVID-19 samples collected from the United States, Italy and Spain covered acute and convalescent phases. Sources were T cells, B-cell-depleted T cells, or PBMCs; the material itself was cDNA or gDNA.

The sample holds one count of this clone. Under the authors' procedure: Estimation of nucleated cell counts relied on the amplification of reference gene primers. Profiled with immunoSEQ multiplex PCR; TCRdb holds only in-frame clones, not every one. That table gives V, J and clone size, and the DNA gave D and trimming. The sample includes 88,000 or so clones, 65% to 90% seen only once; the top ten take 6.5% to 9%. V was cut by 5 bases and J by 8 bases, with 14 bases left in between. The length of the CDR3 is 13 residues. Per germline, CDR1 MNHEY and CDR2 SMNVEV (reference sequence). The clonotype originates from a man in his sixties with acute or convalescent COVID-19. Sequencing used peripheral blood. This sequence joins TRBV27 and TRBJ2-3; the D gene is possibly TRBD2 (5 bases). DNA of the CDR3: TGTGCCAGCAGTCCACCCTTCGGAGGTACGCAGTATTTT. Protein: CASSPPFGGTQYF.